The T cell receptor (beta chain) described here comes from a study of cytomegalovirus exposure and HLA in healthy donors (TCRdb year 2017). About the study as a whole: In an earlier analysis of 450 to 750 of the donors, under 300 Gb of sequence data and some 120 million unique TCR beta sequences from 150 million to 200 million T cells were reported. Typing coverage varied by locus: roughly 629-640 donors for A, B, C, DRB1 and DQB1; 522 for DQA1; more than 600 for DPA1; approximately 450 for DPB1. Both class I and class II loci were covered by HLA typing, at four-digit resolution. Donor age, sex, ethnicity and CMV serostatus were compiled alongside the repertoire data. The T cell repertoires of some 700 subjects were profiled by immunosequencing and related to cytomegalovirus serostatus. A later analysis re-examined previously published TCR beta repertoires from just over 650 donors and added high-resolution HLA genotyping to investigate patterns of TCR occurrence. The later analysis used no new phenotypic data to find candidate immune exposures, relying instead on TCR beta sequences and their occurrence across donors. All discovery cohort repertoires had been generated using a single sequencing platform. To predict cytomegalovirus infection status, the study brought together high-throughput TCR immunosequencing, statistical association of individual TCRs with disease status, and machine learning. Of the 350 to 450 genotyped donors, 80% to 90% were placed in the genetic ancestry cluster associated with self-reported Caucasian donors. Genome-wide SNP genotypes for about 65% of the roughly 700 donors were used in a later genetic analysis, which treated that subset as a discovery cohort. An earlier analysis of 587 of the donors used high-throughput TCR beta sequencing to judge whether each TCR beta V gene segment behaved as functional or pseudogenic. Along with the roughly 700-subject first cohort, a separate validation cohort of around 120 different subjects was used. Several DR-DQ haplotypes were handled as single units for association and clustering because linkage in the cohort was strong. An early release covering around 630 HLA-typed donors comprised approximately 290 gigabases of sequencing data and around 85 million unique TCR sequences. The study aimed to test whether signatures of past pathogen exposure could be identified by cataloging public T cell receptors. Among almost 400 genotyped donors of the cohort, an average of 235,054 unique TCR beta nucleotide sequences were sequenced per donor, around 18% of them non-productive. What the study reported, not specific to this receptor: In a later analysis, HLA-associated TCR beta chains showed more clonal expansion and lower generation probabilities than non-associated chains that were equally common. In a later analysis, several top co-occurrence clusters were reported to appear linked to parvovirus B19, influenza, CMV and Epstein-Barr virus. Specific HLA alleles were associated with some 15,000 TCR beta sequences at a false discovery rate of 0.05 in a later analysis. The only immune exposure information available for the cohort was CMV serostatus. While some public TCRs were present in many individuals, most TCR sequences turned up only very rarely across donors. A total of 164 TCR beta chains were listed by the study as associated with cytomegalovirus. Roughly uniform sequencing depth across donors was assumed in presence/absence analyses, although this assumption may not hold. In a later genetic analysis, a missense DCLRE1C variant was associated with V-gene and J-gene trimming of TCR beta chains, and the association was replicated in an independent cohort. The authors suggested that the approach could potentially be generalized to other disease states and immunological phenotypes. A group of highly shared sequence variants was considered likely to be a technical artifact of the sequencing pipeline. In vitro tests confirmed that three of the cytomegalovirus-associated TCR beta chains recognize cytomegalovirus antigens. Compared with the roughly 710-donor mean, donors in an Asian-associated ancestry cluster had fewer N-insertions in productive TCRs, according to a later genetic analysis. Over 15 rarely observed V segments, including chromosome 9 orphons, were excluded from the earlier analysis of about 610 of the donors because counts were too low. A later analysis found that most CMV-associated TCR beta chains appeared HLA-restricted, with HLA associations seemingly driven largely by CMV exposure. An earlier analysis of 587 of the donors showed that most TCR beta V segments appeared in productive rearrangements either about 87% or about 30% of the time, which broadly matched IMGT annotations. The classifier was reported to diagnose cytomegalovirus status with high specificity and sensitivity in both the original and validation cohorts. Only TCR beta chains were sequenced in this cohort, and the absence of alpha or paired-chain data limited detectable features. A further reported finding was that TCR beta sequences accurately predicted the HLA-A and HLA-B alleles for most subjects in the first cohort. When HLA alleles, especially DR and DQ, strongly co-occurred, attributing TCR associations to individual alleles was difficult. According to a later analysis, TCR association rates differed among HLA loci, with DRB1 alleles showing the most associated TCRs and HLA-C alleles showing the fewest. Because some donors lacked HLA typing at each locus, the association tests relied only on the typed subset. Because the 87-base-pair reads could not distinguish some IMGT-functional V segments, including TRBV6-2 and TRBV6-3, those segments were excluded. Linkage disequilibrium might explain the correlated functional status among segregating V segments, but an unknown experimental factor could not be ruled out.

A word on this clone: This receptor's antigen is unknown. Base qualities were left out, and no much larger clone turns up one base away.

Receptors were amplified or captured by the immunoSEQ multiplex PCR assay. For the multiplex PCR, a mixture combining 60 forward primers for TCR Vbeta segments and 13 reverse primers for TCR Jbeta segments was used. The CDR3 region of rearranged TCR beta genes was amplified from genomic DNA by a multiplex PCR assay. On the Illumina HiSeq System, the amplified TCR beta libraries were sequenced as 87-base-pair reads. In the source study's methods: A later analysis counted approximately 84 million unique TCR beta chains across the 650 to 700 repertoires, and roughly 10 million of these chains were shared by at least two donors. A nearest-neighbor algorithm error-corrected the raw reads and collapsed the reads into unique sequences, merging closely related sequences to remove PCR and sequencing errors. V, D and J gene segments were assigned by aligning CDR3 sequences to IMGT reference sequences. Each retained sequence needed at least a six-nucleotide match to both a V gene segment and a J gene segment. A rearrangement counted as productive if the CDR3 had no stop codons and remained in frame with V and J, and every other rearrangement counted as non-productive. CDR3 was defined according to IMGT convention as the region running from the second conserved V-encoded cysteine to the conserved J-encoded phenylalanine. In an earlier analysis of approximately 500 of the donors, sequences lacking an unambiguous match to a single V gene segment were excluded. In an earlier analysis of some 590 of the donors, V segments were called functional above 56.7% productive rearrangements and were called segregating when the between-donor standard deviation exceeded 5%. A statistical classification framework was developed to diagnose cytomegalovirus status using the catalog of TCR beta chain sequences. V and J gene assignment, in a later analysis, came from comparing TCR nucleotide sequences with IMGT/GENE-DB human TR gene sequences. In a later analysis, CDR3 sequences and most-parsimonious VDJ recombination scenarios were assigned using the TCRdist pipeline. In a later analysis, each TCR beta chain was defined by its CDR3 amino acid sequence together with its V-gene family, and reads lacking a unique V-gene family were excluded. To address suspected cross-contamination and a sequencing artifact, a later analysis removed 592 highly shared, low-generation-probability nucleotide sequences. A later analysis calculated a clonal expansion index for each public chain from normalized within-repertoire ranks of inferred template counts. In a later analysis, generation probabilities were computed with a VDJ recombination model fitted to out-of-frame rearrangements, and the resulting probabilities were checked against IGoR. In a later analysis, hypergeometric tests were used to score TCR-TCR, TCR-HLA and TCR-CMV co-occurrence, with a repertoire-size bias correction applied to TCR pairs. In a later analysis, false discovery rates were estimated by permuting HLA or CMV assignments 20 times. In a later analysis, co-occurring TCRs were grouped with DBSCAN, and TCRdist sequence similarity was added when clustering was performed within HLA-allele-positive subsets. Repertoires with fewer than 30,000 or more than 120,000 public chains were left out of co-occurrence clustering, as were a few repertoires with anomalous nucleotide sharing. Imported from immuneACCESS, the table was reduced by TCRdb to in-frame sequences with V and J called. These copies leave out some clones; in studies compared against another copy, an unresolved V gene accounts for under half, and the cause of the remainder is not known. The V and J calls and the clone size are those of that table, but D and trimming were determined from the DNA. Recorded for this sample are 100,000 to 150,000 clones; about 73% of them occurred a single time. Over 2% of the sample is held by the ten biggest clonotypes.

The cohort consisted of hundreds of healthy bone marrow donors. At the time of sampling, all cohort members were nominally healthy, though unrecorded immune exposures were likely present. The donor was CMV seropositive and belonged to the group of 250 to 300 seropositive cohort members. Each donor provided a peripheral blood sample, and peripheral blood mononuclear cells were used for TCR beta sequencing. The Qiagen DNeasy Blood Extraction Kit was used to extract genomic DNA from the blood cell samples. For CDR1 and CDR2, the germline V gene lists SGDLS and YYNGEE. V ends up 3 bases short and J 2 bases short, with an unmatched junction base count of 6. The CDR3 runs 15 residues from the cysteine to the phenylalanine. Just the 45-base CDR3 DNA is kept, in frame starting at base 1.

Sequenced: PBMCs. The receptor was isolated from a woman between 40 and 55 years old in good health and CMV-seropositive. The chain uses TRBV9 and TRBJ2-7; TRBD1 aligns with 9 central bases. The CDR3 reads as follows: CASSATGTGTYEQYF. Read as DNA, the sequence is TGTGCCAGCAGCGCAACCGGGACAGGGACCTACGAGCAGTACTTC.